This paragraph reports one T cell receptor (beta chain). Produced via immunoSEQ multiplex PCR; TCRdb's table is partial and in-frame only. The table lists about 80,000 clones, about 92% of them singletons. These data originate in a study of T cell changes during pregnancy in multiple sclerosis. Trimming shortened V by 6 bases and J by 3 bases, and 12 bases separated the two germline ends. The CDR3 covers 14 residues. This receptor was obtained from a female donor in good health, enrolled as a control in a pregnancy study. The specimen was peripheral blood, collected after pregnancy. This chain connects TRBV23-1 to TRBJ1-5; D is possibly TRBD1 (5 bases). TRBV23-1 is assigned to the ORF class and has an uncertain function. The CDR3 DNA follows: TGCGCCAGCAGCCATCGACAGACCAATCAGCCCCAGCATTTT. This sequence encodes CASSHRQTNQPQHF.